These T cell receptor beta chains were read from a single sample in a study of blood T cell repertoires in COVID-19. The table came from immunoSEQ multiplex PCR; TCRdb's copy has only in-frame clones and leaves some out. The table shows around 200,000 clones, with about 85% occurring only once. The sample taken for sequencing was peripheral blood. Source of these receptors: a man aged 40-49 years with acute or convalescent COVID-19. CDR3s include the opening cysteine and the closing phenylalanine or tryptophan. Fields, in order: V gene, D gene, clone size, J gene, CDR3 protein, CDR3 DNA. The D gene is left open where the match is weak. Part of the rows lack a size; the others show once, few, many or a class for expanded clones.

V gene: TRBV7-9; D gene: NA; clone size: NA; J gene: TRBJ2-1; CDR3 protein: CASSLTTGLSYNEQFF; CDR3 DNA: TGTGCCAGCAGCCTAACCACAGGGCTGTCGTACAATGAGCAGTTCTTC
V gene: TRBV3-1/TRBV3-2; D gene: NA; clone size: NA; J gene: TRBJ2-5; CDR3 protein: CASSAQGRPTQYF; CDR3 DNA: TGTGCCAGCAGCGCCCAGGGCCGTCCGACCCAGTACTTC
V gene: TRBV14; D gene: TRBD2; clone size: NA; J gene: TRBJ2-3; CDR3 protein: CASSQASSGSRTDTQYF; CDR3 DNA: TGTGCCAGCAGCCAAGCATCTAGCGGAAGCAGGACAGATACGCAGTATTTT
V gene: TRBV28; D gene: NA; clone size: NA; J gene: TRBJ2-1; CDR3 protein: CASSFKDRHNEQFF; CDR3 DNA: TGTGCCAGCAGTTTTAAGGACAGACATAATGAGCAGTTCTTC
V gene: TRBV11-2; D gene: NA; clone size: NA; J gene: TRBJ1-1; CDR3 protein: CASSLMQGNTEAFF; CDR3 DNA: TGTGCCAGCAGCTTAATGCAGGGGAACACTGAAGCTTTCTTT
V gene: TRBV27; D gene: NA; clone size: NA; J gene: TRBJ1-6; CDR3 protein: CASTTLARTEVYNSPLHF; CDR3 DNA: TGTGCCAGCACCACCTTAGCCCGGACTGAGGTCTATAATTCACCCCTCCACTTT
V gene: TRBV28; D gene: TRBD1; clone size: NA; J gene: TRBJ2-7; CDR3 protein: CASSLNRGTYEQYF; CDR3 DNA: TGTGCCAGCAGTTTAAACAGGGGAACCTACGAGCAGTACTTC
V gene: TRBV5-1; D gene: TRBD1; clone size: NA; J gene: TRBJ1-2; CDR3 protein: CASSLGDSNYGYTF; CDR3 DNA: TGCGCCAGCAGTCTTGGGGACAGTAACTATGGCTACACCTTC
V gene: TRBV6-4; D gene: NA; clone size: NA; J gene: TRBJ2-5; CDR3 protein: CASSSIHGQILKETQYF; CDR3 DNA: TGTGCCAGCAGCTCTATTCATGGACAGATTTTAAAAGAGACCCAGTACTTC
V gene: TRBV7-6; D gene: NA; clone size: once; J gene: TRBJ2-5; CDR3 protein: CASSSQRGGQETQYF; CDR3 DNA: TGTGCCAGCAGCTCCCAAAGGGGGGGGCAAGAGACCCAGTACTTC
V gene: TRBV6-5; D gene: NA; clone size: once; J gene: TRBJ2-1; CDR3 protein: CASSYSSTYNEQFF; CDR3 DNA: TGTGCCAGCAGTTACTCTAGTACCTACAATGAGCAGTTCTTC
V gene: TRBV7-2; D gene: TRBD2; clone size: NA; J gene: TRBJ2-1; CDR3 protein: CASSFYAGGPNNEQFF; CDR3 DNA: TGTGCCAGCAGCTTCTACGCGGGGGGTCCCAACAATGAGCAGTTCTTC
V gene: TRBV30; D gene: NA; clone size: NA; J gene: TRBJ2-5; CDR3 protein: CAWSPGLETQYF; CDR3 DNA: TGTGCCTGGAGTCCTGGGCTAGAGACCCAGTACTTC
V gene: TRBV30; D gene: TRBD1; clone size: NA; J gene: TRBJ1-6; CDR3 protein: CAWKGGTGTNSPLHF; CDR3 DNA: TGTGCCTGGAAGGGAGGGACAGGGACGAATTCACCCCTCCACTTT
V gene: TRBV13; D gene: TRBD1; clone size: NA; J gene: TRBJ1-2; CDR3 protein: CASSLQGAGGYTF; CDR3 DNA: TGTGCCAGCAGCCTTCAGGGGGCGGGGGGCTACACCTTC
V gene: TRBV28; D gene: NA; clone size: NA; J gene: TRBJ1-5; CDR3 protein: CASSLTLRREGDQPQHF; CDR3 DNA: TGTGCCAGCAGTTTAACCCTCCGGCGAGAAGGGGATCAGCCCCAGCATTTT
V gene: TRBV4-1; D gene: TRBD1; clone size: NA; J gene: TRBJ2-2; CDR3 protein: CASSPSDRANTGELFF; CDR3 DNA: TGCGCCAGCAGCCCCTCGGACAGGGCGAACACCGGGGAGCTGTTTTTT
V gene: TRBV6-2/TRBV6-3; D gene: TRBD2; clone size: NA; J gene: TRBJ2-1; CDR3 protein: CASSYSGLAGVYNEQFF; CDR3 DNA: TGTGCCAGCAGTTACTCTGGACTAGCGGGGGTCTACAATGAGCAGTTCTTC
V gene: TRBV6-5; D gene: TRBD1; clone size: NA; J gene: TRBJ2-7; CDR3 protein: CASSKYRGEQYF; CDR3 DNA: TGTGCCAGCAGCAAATACAGGGGGGAGCAGTACTTC
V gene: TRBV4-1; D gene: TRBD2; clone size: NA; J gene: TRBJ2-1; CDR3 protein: CASSSGASGVSYNEQFF; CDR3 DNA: TGCGCCAGCAGCTCGGGGGCTAGCGGGGTCTCCTACAATGAGCAGTTCTTC
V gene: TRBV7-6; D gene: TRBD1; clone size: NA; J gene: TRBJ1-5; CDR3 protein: CASSSNPRDRINQPQHF; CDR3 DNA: TGTGCCAGCAGCTCCAACCCCCGGGACAGGATCAATCAGCCCCAGCATTTT
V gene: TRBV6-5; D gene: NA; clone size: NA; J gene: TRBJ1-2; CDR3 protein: CASSYALSGGDYGYTF; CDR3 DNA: TGTGCCAGCAGTTACGCTCTATCGGGGGGCGACTATGGCTACACCTTC
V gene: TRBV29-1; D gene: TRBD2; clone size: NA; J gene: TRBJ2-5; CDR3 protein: CSVGPVPSGALQETQYF; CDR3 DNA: TGCAGCGTTGGTCCCGTCCCTAGCGGGGCCTTACAAGAGACCCAGTACTTC
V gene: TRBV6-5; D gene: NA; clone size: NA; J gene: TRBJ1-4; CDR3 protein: CASSPRARDNEKLFF; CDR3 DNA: TGTGCCAGCAGTCCTCGTGCGAGGGATAATGAAAAACTGTTTTTT
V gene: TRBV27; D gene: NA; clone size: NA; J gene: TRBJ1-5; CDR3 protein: CASSLFFEQGGNQPQHF; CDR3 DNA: TGTGCCAGCAGTTTATTTTTCGAACAGGGAGGCAATCAGCCCCAGCATTTT
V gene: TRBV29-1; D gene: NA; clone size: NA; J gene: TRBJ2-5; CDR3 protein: CSVVRVSFETQYF; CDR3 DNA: TGCAGCGTTGTTCGAGTGAGTTTTGAGACCCAGTACTTC
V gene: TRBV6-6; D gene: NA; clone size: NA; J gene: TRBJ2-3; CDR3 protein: CASRTTSRYSTDTQYF; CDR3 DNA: TGTGCCAGCAGAACTACTAGCAGATATAGCACAGATACGCAGTATTTT
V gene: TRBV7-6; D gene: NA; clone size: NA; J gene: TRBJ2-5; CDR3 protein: CASSSTGTQYF; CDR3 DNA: TGTGCCAGCAGCTCCACGGGGACCCAGTACTTC